The next 20 T cell receptor beta chains were all read from a single sample in a study of T cell repertoires in cytomegalovirus infection. MiXCR, applied by TCRdb to the reads, yields one record per CDR3 protein. Here the sample spans approximately 500,000 distinct CDR3 sequences, around 11% being singletons. Material for sequencing was PBMCs. Source of these receptors: a human donor in good health (CMV status not recorded). Some clones in this sample may be carry-over from other donors' samples.

This clonotype was counted many times. This rearrangement joins TRBV20-1 to TRBJ2-7; 11 bases align to TRBD1. V shed 4 bases and J 5 bases; nucleotides not matched to a gene: 7. Germline V gene data show CDR1 as DFQATT and CDR2 as SNEGSKA (reference sequence). This CDR3 comprises 14 residues. The CDR3 bases are TGCAGTGCTACCGGGACAGGGGGTCTCGACGAGCAGTACTTC. Its protein is CSATGTGGLDEQYF.

This clonotype occurred a few times. V is TRBV7-9 and J is TRBJ2-7; 9 nucleotides align to TRBD1. There are 15 residues in the CDR3. The junction had 9 bases not matched to a gene; V was cut back by 4 bases and J by 5 bases. Germline V CDR1 and CDR2: SEHNR, FQNEAQ (reference sequence). The CDR3 region is CASSSRGDRANEQYF. In nucleotides, the CDR3 is TGTGCCAGCAGCTCCCGAGGGGACAGGGCAAACGAGCAGTACTTC.

The rearrangement links TRBV5-4 to TRBJ1-1, with 7 bases matching TRBD1. The CDR3 runs to 15 residues. The germline CDR1 and CDR2 sequences are SGHNT and YYREEE (reference sequence). V was clipped by 4 bases and J by 5 bases; unmatched bases: 11. The CDR3 protein is CASSGRTGETTEAFF. The CDR3 bases are TGTGCCAGCAGCGGGCGGACAGGTGAAACAACTGAAGCTTTCTTT.

This clonotype occurred many times. The CDR3 DNA reads as TGTGCCAGTAGGGATGGAAGGGCTCCGCTATCCTACAATGAGCAGTTCTTC. Its translation is CASRDGRAPLSYNEQFF. V is TRBV19 and J is TRBJ2-1; D uncertain. This CDR3 contains 17 residues. The V and J ends lost 6 bases and 1 base respectively, with 19 bases between them. Germline V gene sequence: CDR1 LNHDA, CDR2 SQIVND (reference sequence). Full variable domain (remainder filled in from reference TRBV19 and TRBJ2-1): DGGITQSPKYLFRKEGQNVTLSCEQNLNHDAMYWYRQDPGQGLRLIYYSQIVNDFQKGDIAEGYSVSREKKESFPLTVTSAQKNPTAFYLCASRDGRAPLSYNEQFFGPGTRLTVL.

Notes on this clonotype: A much larger clone differs from this one at a single base, so this may be a read error. The CDR3 sequence is CVSSQWEDSYEQYF. CDR3 bases: TGTGTCAGCAGCCAGTGGGAGGACTCCTACGAGCAGTACTTC. V and J are TRBV14 and TRBJ2-7, with D possibly matching TRBD2 (6 bases). CDR3 length: 14 amino acids. CDR1 is SGHDN, CDR2 FVKESK, per germline.

CDR3 bases: TGCAGTGCTAGCAAGGGAAATCGGGAAAAACTGTTTTTT. Translation: CSASKGNREKLFF. The chain combines TRBV20-1 with TRBJ1-4, with D hard to call. The germline gives CDR1 DFQATT, CDR2 SNEGSKA (reference sequence). V dropped 3 bases and J dropped 8 bases, with 13 bases sitting between them. The CDR3 spans 13 residues.

The chain employs TRBV20-1 and TRBJ2-7; 9 bases fit TRBD2. With 5 bases clipped from V and 0 bases from J, the junction kept 5 bases outside the gene matches. The CDR3 runs 14 residues. Germline CDR1 and CDR2: DFQATT and SNEGSKA (reference sequence). The CDR3 DNA follows: TGCAGTGCTGGTAGCGGGAGTGTCTCCTACGAGCAGTACTTC. Its protein is CSAGSGSVSYEQYF.

The chain links TRBV19 to TRBJ1-5; weak D call: TRBD1 (6 bases). The germline V gene encodes CDR1 LNHDA and CDR2 SQIVND (reference sequence). V lost 6 bases and J lost 2, with 17 bases in between. The CDR3 spans 16 residues. For the CDR3, the DNA is TGTGCCAGTAGAGCGTATCAGGGGCCCCGCAATCAGCCCCAGCATTTT. It is translated as CASRAYQGPRNQPQHF.

This sequence joins TRBV11-2 and TRBJ2-3; 10 bases agree with TRBD2. Per the germline V gene, CDR1 is SGHAT and CDR2 is FQNNGV. This CDR3 is built from 18 residues. With V trimmed by 0 bases and J by 3 bases, 9 bases remained unmatched. The CDR3 bases are TGTGCCAGCAGCTTAGATCGCCTAGCGGGAGTGGGTACAGATACGCAGTATTTT. Translated, it gives CASSLDRLAGVGTDTQYF.

The J gene is TRBJ1-1, the V gene TRBV3-1; D perhaps matches TRBD1 (6 bases). This CDR3 comprises 15 residues. Trimming removed 5 bases from V and 0 bases from J, with 13 bases in between. CDR1 LGHDT and CDR2 YNNKEL come from the germline V gene (reference sequence). This chain's CDR3 is CASSKTGDMNTEAFF. CDR3 nucleotide sequence: TGTGCCAGCAGCAAGACAGGAGACATGAACACTGAAGCTTTCTTT.

This clonotype was seen ten or more times. The V call is TRBV5-5, the J call TRBJ2-3; D is unclear. CDR1 is SGHKS and CDR2 is YYEKEE in the germline V gene (reference sequence). This CDR3 is 13 amino acids long. The ends were cut back, 2 bases at V and 5 bases at J, with 9 bases in the middle. The CDR3 DNA reads TGTGCCAGCAGCTTTTTAGCTGTAGATACGCAGTATTTT. Its translation: CASSFLAVDTQYF.

This clonotype was seen more than once but under ten times. J is TRBJ2-2 and V is TRBV7-7; TRBD2 is a possible D gene (6 bases). The germline gives CDR1 SSHAT, CDR2 FNYEAQ (reference sequence). V shed 2 bases and J shed 1 base, with 17 bases lying between them. The CDR3 has 18 residues. This CDR3 is CASSLQGTGLWNTGELFF. Written as DNA, the CDR3 is TGTGCCAGCAGCTTACAAGGGACGGGACTCTGGAACACCGGGGAGCTGTTTTTT.

This clonotype was detected many times. The chain has TRBV5-6 and TRBJ2-1, with 9 nucleotides matching TRBD1. This CDR3 comprises 16 residues. The trim removed 0 bases at V and 5 bases at J, leaving 6 bases unmatched. The V gene's germline CDR1 is SGHDT and CDR2 YYEEEE. The CDR3 DNA reads as TGTGCCAGCAGCTTGGTATCCACAGGGGGCAACAATGAGCAGTTCTTC. This gives the protein CASSLVSTGGNNEQFF.

This clonotype has a single count. The chain combines TRBV7-4 with TRBJ1-1; D gene unclear. The CDR3 totals 11 residues. CDR1 SGHVT and CDR2 SQSDAQ come from the germline V gene. Trimming pared 5 bases from V and 11 bases from J, leaving 12 bases between. CDR3 in amino acids: CASSTDPGAFF. The DNA for the CDR3 is TGTGCCAGCAGCACGGACCCGGGGGCTTTCTTT.

The chain combines TRBV30 with TRBJ1-3; no definite D call. The CDR3 is 15 amino acids. V lost 0 bases and J 0 bases, leaving 9 bases between the germline ends. Germline V gene lookup returns CDR1 GTSNPN and CDR2 SVGIG (reference sequence). The CDR3: CAWSVLRSSGNTIYF. CDR3 sequence (DNA): TGTGCCTGGAGTGTACTCCGGAGCTCTGGAAACACCATATATTTT.

This clonotype was detected many times. The gene calls are TRBV18 and TRBJ2-2, with 12 bases that match TRBD2. After removal of 5 bases from V and 5 bases from J, the junction contained 9 bases not matched to a gene. This CDR3 comprises 17 residues. Germline V gene lookup returns CDR1 KGHSH and CDR2 LQKENI. CDR3: CASSSGLAGLPTGELFF. CDR3 nucleotide sequence: TGTGCCAGCTCATCAGGACTAGCGGGGTTGCCGACCGGGGAGCTGTTTTTT. The full variable domain, rest sourced from reference TRBV18 and TRBJ2-2, is NAGVMQNPRHLVRRRGQEARLRCSPMKGHSHVYWYRQLPEEGLKFMVYLQKENIIDESGMPKERFSAEFPKEGPSILRIQQVVRGDSAAYFCASSSGLAGLPTGELFFGEGSRLTVL.

This clonotype was seen many times. V usage is TRBV28 and J usage is TRBJ2-7, with TRBD2 matching 10 bases. The CDR3 spans 17 residues. Germline-derived CDR1 and CDR2 are MDHEN and SYDVKM. V was clipped by 2 bases and J by 2 bases; unmatched bases: 9. CDR3 coding DNA: TGTGCCAGCAGTTTAGGAGCGGGAGGGCCTGGGGCCTACGAGCAGTACTTC. It encodes CASSLGAGGPGAYEQYF.

This CDR3 reads CSARVRYGHQVYEQYF. CDR3 DNA: TGCAGTGCTAGAGTTCGGTATGGACATCAAGTCTACGAGCAGTACTTC. The rearrangement uses TRBV20-1 and TRBJ2-7, with D possibly TRBD1 on 5 matching bases. Germline V CDR1 and CDR2: DFQATT, SNEGSKA (reference sequence). The CDR3 covers 16 residues. Trimming left V 1 base short and J 3 bases short, with 19 bases between.

This clonotype was recorded at least ten times. The chain recombines TRBV7-9 with TRBJ1-2; D is ambiguous. V was clipped by 1 base and J by 10 bases, with 13 bases between them. The CDR3 contains 13 residues. The germline CDR1 and CDR2 sequences are SEHNR and FQNEAQ (reference sequence). DNA of the CDR3: TGTGCCAGCAGCTTAGGACGGAGGAAGGACTACACCTTC. Protein sequence: CASSLGRRKDYTF.

This clonotype was detected only a few times. The V and J genes are TRBV9 and TRBJ1-3, with D unclear. Germline loops: CDR1 SGDLS, CDR2 YYNGEE. The germline V and J ends were trimmed by 3 bases and 1 base, with 8 bases remaining between them. The CDR3 is made up of 14 amino acids. CDR3 protein: CASSETGSGNTIYF. DNA of the CDR3: TGTGCCAGCAGCGAGACCGGTTCTGGAAACACCATATATTTT.